Listed here are 11 T cell receptor beta chains from one sample, sequenced in a study of shared clonotypes between healthy human individuals. Using immunoSEQ multiplex PCR, the repertoire was profiled, and TCRdb retains in-frame clones only, with some absent. The sample holds approximately 1.9 million clones; approximately 92% are singletons and the top ten take more than 1.5%. Positively selected for CCR7, the CD45RO-negative cells used as naive CD8 cells excluded terminally differentiated effector memory CD45RA+ cells. The sequencing input was naive CD8+ T cells from PBMCs. The receptors shown here come from a man between 18 and 35 years old in good health. Some clones in this sample may be carry-over from other donors' samples.

The J gene is TRBJ2-3, the V gene TRBV5-6; 9 bases agree with TRBD2. CDR3 length equals 17 residues. V lost 0 bases to trimming and J lost 5 bases; unmatched junction nucleotides: 10. Germline lookup yields CDR1 SGHDT and CDR2 YYEEEE. Written as DNA, the CDR3 is TGTGCCAGCAGCTTGGCGGCTGCGGGAGGGCCGGGAGATACGCAGTATTTT. Its translation: CASSLAAAGGPGDTQYF. The full variable domain, rest sourced from reference TRBV5-6 and TRBJ2-3, is DAGVTQSPTHLIKTRGQQVTLRCSPKSGHDTVSWYQQALGQGPQFIFQYYEEEERQRGNFPDRFSGHQFPNYSSELNVNALLLGDSALYLCASSLAAAGGPGDTQYFGPGTRLTVL.

The rearrangement joins TRBV27 to TRBJ2-2; 8 positions agree with TRBD2. CDR1 and CDR2 (germline): MNHEY, SMNVEV (reference sequence). V shed 3 bases, J shed 3 bases, and the junction held 3 bases outside the gene matches. The CDR3 loop spans 15 amino acids. As DNA, the CDR3 is TGTGCCAGCAGTTTTGGACTAGCCTACACCGGGGAGCTGTTTTTT. Translated: CASSFGLAYTGELFF.

V is TRBV27 and J is TRBJ2-2, with TRBD2 matching 10 bases. The germline CDR1 and CDR2 sequences are MNHEY and SMNVEV (reference sequence). With 8 bases clipped from V and 6 bases from J, the junction kept 12 bases outside the gene matches. The CDR3 loop spans 16 amino acids. CDR3 in amino acids: CASGLAVLLKPGELFF. The CDR3, as DNA: TGTGCCAGCGGACTAGCGGTTCTCTTAAAACCCGGGGAGCTGTTTTTT.

The genes are TRBV7-8 and TRBJ2-5; D gene ambiguous. V lost 1 base to trimming and J lost 1 base, with 10 bases between them. The CDR3 length is 15 residues. Per germline, CDR1 SGHVS and CDR2 FQNEAQ. The CDR3 nucleotides read TGTGCCAGCAGCTTAGTACGCGACTCCCAAGAGACCCAGTACTTC. Its protein is CASSLVRDSQETQYF. Using reference TRBV7-8 and TRBJ2-5 for the parts outside the CDR3, the full variable domain is GAGVSQSPRYKVAKRGQDVALRCDPISGHVSLFWYQQALGQGPEFLTYFQNEAQLDKSGLPSDRFFAERPEGSVSTLKIQRTQQEDSAVYLCASSLVRDSQETQYFGPGTRLLVL.

This chain links TRBV7-6 with TRBJ2-1; 8 nucleotides line up with TRBD1. The CDR3 sequence is 13 residues long. Germline V lookup: CDR1 SGHVS, CDR2 FNYEAQ. With V trimmed by 3 bases and J by 5 bases, 0 bases remained unmatched. The CDR3 protein is CASSLTGDNEQFF. In DNA form, the CDR3 reads TGTGCCAGCAGCTTGACAGGGGACAATGAGCAGTTCTTC.

The chain employs TRBV11-2 and TRBJ2-1; 7 bases are shared with TRBD2. V dropped 1 base and J dropped 7; count of bases not matched to a gene: 4. This CDR3 has 14 residues. The germline CDR1 and CDR2 sequences are SGHAT and FQNNGV. CDR3 sequence: CASSLVRGGNEQFF. CDR3 coding DNA: TGTGCCAGCAGCTTAGTTCGCGGGGGAAATGAGCAGTTCTTC.

The chain recombines TRBV18 with TRBJ2-5, with D perhaps TRBD1 or TRBD2 (5 bases each). The germline V gene has CDR1 KGHSH and CDR2 LQKENI. The CDR3 spans 17 residues. V was pared by 2 bases and J by 1 base, with 17 bases between. The CDR3 region has the DNA TGTGCCAGCTCACCAGTCAGCTACGAGGGGTTCCAAGAGACCCAGTACTTC. Its protein product is CASSPVSYEGFQETQYF.

V gene TRBV28 combines with J gene TRBJ2-5; D gene ambiguous. This CDR3 spans 15 amino acids. Germline values: CDR1 MDHEN, CDR2 SYDVKM. V lost 1 base, J lost 1 base, and 10 bases lay in between. Here the CDR3 reads CASSLFSVSQETQYF. In DNA form, the CDR3 reads TGTGCCAGCAGTTTATTCTCGGTATCCCAAGAGACCCAGTACTTC. Full variable domain (missing parts from reference TRBV28 and TRBJ2-5): DVKVTQSSRYLVKRTGEKVFLECVQDMDHENMFWYRQDPGLGLRLIYFSYDVKMKEKGDIPEGYSVSREKKERFSLILESASTNQTSMYLCASSLFSVSQETQYFGPGTRLLVL.

The genes are TRBV18 and TRBJ2-7; maybe TRBD2 (5 bases). The ends were cut back, 3 bases at V and 3 bases at J, with 9 bases in the middle. Per germline, CDR1 KGHSH and CDR2 LQKENI. The CDR3 contains 13 residues. Here the CDR3 reads CASSPDYRYEQYF. CDR3 nucleotides: TGTGCCAGCTCACCTGACTACCGCTACGAGCAGTACTTC. Full variable domain (outside the CDR3, taken from reference TRBV18 and TRBJ2-7): NAGVMQNPRHLVRRRGQEARLRCSPMKGHSHVYWYRQLPEEGLKFMVYLQKENIIDESGMPKERFSAEFPKEGPSILRIQQVVRGDSAAYFCASSPDYRYEQYFGPGTRLTVT.

The genes are TRBV5-4 and TRBJ1-3; D gene uncertain. V lost 3 bases, J lost 1 base, and 5 bases lay in between. In germline, CDR1 is SGHNT, CDR2 YYREEE (reference sequence). The CDR3 spans 13 residues. The CDR3 bases are TGTGCCAGCAGCTCGGATTCTGGAAACACCATATATTTT. It encodes CASSSDSGNTIYF.

The chain joins TRBV7-7 to TRBJ1-1; 8 bases are shared with TRBD1. The J segment lost 7 bases and the V segment lost 5 bases, leaving 9 bases of the junction unmatched. Looked up from germline, CDR1 is SSHAT and CDR2 is FNYEAQ (reference sequence). The CDR3 contains 14 residues. CDR3 DNA sequence: TGTGCCAGCAGCCCATATCCGGGACAGGATGAAGCTTTCTTT. Its protein product is CASSPYPGQDEAFF.